The present T cell receptor beta chain was sequenced within a study of blood T cell repertoires in COVID-19 (dated by TCRdb to the early 2020s). In the study overall: Samples from collaborators originated in the United States, Italy and Spain and spanned both the acute and convalescent phases of COVID-19. Subjects who had been exposed to COVID-19, were actively infected with it, or had recovered from it provided the deeply sampled blood TCRbeta repertoires that made up the dataset. Where HLA class I and class II types were available, the types were taken from metadata supplied by the sample provider, not from assay-based typing. A de-identified subject ID, COVID-19 status, age in years and sex were almost always included in the sample metadata. The material from the prospective study consisted of cDNA or gDNA derived from T cells, B-cell-depleted T cells, or PBMCs. The repertoires were released in a freely available public database meant as a resource for research on the immune response to SARS-CoV-2. The samples were drawn from two sources: the first 160 participants of the ongoing ImmuneRACE study, and 1,200 or so subjects contributed by 6 global collaborators. What the work shows at the level of the full study, not this receptor alone: Clinical and demographic metadata were provided uncurated, with the amount varying by source and participant.

TCRbeta CDR3 regions were amplified from genomic DNA by means of the immunoSEQ Assay, a bias-controlled multiplex PCR. The original pipeline was this. Within the assay, amplification of reference gene primers was used to estimate how many nucleated cells each sample contained. Sequence reads were collapsed and filtered to measure the absolute abundance of every unique TCRbeta CDR3 rearrangement. For each sample, productive Simpson clonality was calculated by taking the square root of Simpson's diversity index across productive rearrangements. TCRdb limited this immuneACCESS table to in-frame rearrangements with V and J called. A share of clones is missing; checked studies link under half to unresolved V genes, and the rest is unexplained. V and J calls and clone size come straight from that table; D and trimming were deduced from the DNA. The sample table contains about 64,000 clones; only one count was recorded for more than 60% of them. The top ten clonotypes cover more than 8% of the sample.

Collaborating institutions collected whole blood in K2EDTA tubes following their own protocols. Collaborator samples were shipped for TCRbeta analysis as frozen whole blood, isolated PBMCs, or DNA extracted from either sample type. Regarding this clone: Its antigen remains unidentified. One base away there is no much larger clone; base qualities are not given.

The CDR3 holds 14 amino acids from the cysteine to the phenylalanine. Only the CDR3 DNA is retained, 42 bases long and in frame from the first base. The CDR1 and CDR2 encoded by the germline V gene (reference sequence) are LNHDA and SQIVND. The germline ends are 13 bases apart after V is trimmed by 6 bases and J by 4 bases. The chain couples TRBV19 to TRBJ1-3; a tentative D call is TRBD1 (6 bases match). The TCR sequence derives from a human donor in a cohort sampled during active COVID-19. Material for sequencing was peripheral blood. The CDR3 in this case is CASSVTGFGNTIYF. The nucleotides read TGTGCCAGTAGCGTTACAGGGTTCGGAAACACCATATATTTT.